This T cell receptor (beta chain) came from a study of T cells in Graves' hyperthyroidism and ophthalmopathy. There are 16 residues in the CDR3. V was pared by 6 bases and J by 0 bases, with 6 bases of the junction left unmatched. Germline V gene data show CDR1 as DFQATT and CDR2 as SNEGSKA (reference sequence). Amplification targeted TCR beta CDR3 regions from RNA transcripts. The HTBI set primed first-round TCR CDR3 RT-PCR. MiXCR, applied by TCRdb to the multiplex PCR reads, yields one record per CDR3 protein. This sample carries 390,000 or so distinct CDR3 sequences, about 14% of them seen once, and the ten largest clones take less than 15%.

Sequenced: blood. The sequence came from a man younger than 30 with Graves' ophthalmopathy. The chain carries TRBV20-1 and TRBJ2-2, with TRBD2 matching over 11 bases. The CDR3 DNA is TGCAGTGCAACTGGGACTAGCGGATCGAACACCGGGGAGCTGTTTTTT. Its translation: CSATGTSGSNTGELFF.